The rows below give T cell receptor beta chains drawn from one sample of a study of response to subunit inactivated influenza vaccine. TCRdb analysed the RT-PCR reads with MiXCR anew, one entry per CDR3 protein. The sample has about 520,000 distinct CDR3 sequences; approximately 7.3% are singletons. The source was PBMCs from blood, collected less than 30 months after vaccination. The receptors were gathered from a man in his fifties or sixties who received an inactivated influenza vaccine. The CDR3 runs from the conserved cysteine through the conserved F or W. The order of the fields is CDR3 length, V gene, D gene, J gene, clone size, CDR3 DNA, CDR3 protein. A D gene is named only where the DNA matches it firmly. Clone size appears in some rows only: once, few, many, or a class for an expanded clone.

cdr3_length: 16; v_call: TRBV10-3; d_call: -; j_call: TRBJ1-2; clone_size: few; cdr3_nt: TGTGCCATCAGTGCAGTCCCCGCAGCGACGAGCTATGGCTACACCTTC; cdr3_aa: CAISAVPAATSYGYTF
cdr3_length: 16; v_call: TRBV7-2; d_call: TRBD1; j_call: TRBJ1-5; clone_size: many; cdr3_nt: TGTGCCAGCAGCCCCACCGGGACAGCCAACAATCAGCCCCAGCATTTT; cdr3_aa: CASSPTGTANNQPQHF
cdr3_length: 13; v_call: TRBV2; d_call: -; j_call: TRBJ2-7; clone_size: few; cdr3_nt: TGTGCCAGTAAGGGGGAGGCCTCCTACGAGCAGTACTTC; cdr3_aa: CASKGEASYEQYF
cdr3_length: 14; v_call: TRBV20-1; d_call: TRBD2; j_call: TRBJ2-7; clone_size: few; cdr3_nt: TGCAGTGCTAGGTGGCGGGGGTTCTCCTACGAGCAGTACTTC; cdr3_aa: CSARWRGFSYEQYF
cdr3_length: 15; v_call: TRBV24-1; d_call: -; j_call: TRBJ2-3; clone_size: few; cdr3_nt: TGTGCCACCAGTGAGAGGGCAGGCGGATCAGATACGCAGTATTTT; cdr3_aa: CATSERAGGSDTQYF
cdr3_length: 16; v_call: TRBV7-2; d_call: -; j_call: TRBJ1-4; clone_size: -; cdr3_nt: TGTGCCAGCAGCTTAGTGGGTTGGGGGACTAATGAAAAACTGTTTTTT; cdr3_aa: CASSLVGWGTNEKLFF
cdr3_length: 14; v_call: TRBV15; d_call: -; j_call: TRBJ2-2; clone_size: many; cdr3_nt: TGTGCCACCAGCGATCCCACTAGGACCGGGGAGCTGTTTTTT; cdr3_aa: CATSDPTRTGELFF
cdr3_length: 15; v_call: TRBV20-1; d_call: TRBD1; j_call: TRBJ2-2; clone_size: few; cdr3_nt: TGCAGTGCATCAGGGGGTTGGGCGACCGCCGGGGAGCTGTTTTTT; cdr3_aa: CSASGGWATAGELFF
cdr3_length: 16; v_call: TRBV20-1; d_call: TRBD1; j_call: TRBJ1-5; clone_size: many; cdr3_nt: TGCAGTGCTAGAGGTTCCCACGGGACAGGGAATCAGCCCCAGCATTTT; cdr3_aa: CSARGSHGTGNQPQHF
cdr3_length: 13; v_call: TRBV5-1; d_call: -; j_call: TRBJ2-1; clone_size: -; cdr3_nt: TGCGCCAGCAGCCTCAACCCGTACAATGAGCAGTTCTTC; cdr3_aa: CASSLNPYNEQFF
cdr3_length: 15; v_call: TRBV18; d_call: -; j_call: TRBJ1-1; clone_size: few; cdr3_nt: TGTGCCAGCTCATCTACTCCCCGGGGGAACACTGAAGCTTTCTTT; cdr3_aa: CASSSTPRGNTEAFF
cdr3_length: 13; v_call: TRBV10-3; d_call: -; j_call: TRBJ2-2; clone_size: many; cdr3_nt: TGTGCCATCAGTGAGACGTCCACCGGGGAGCTGTTTTTT; cdr3_aa: CAISETSTGELFF
cdr3_length: 13; v_call: TRBV29-1; d_call: TRBD1; j_call: TRBJ1-2; clone_size: -; cdr3_nt: TGCAGCGTCGCGCCGCGGGACAGGTATGGCTACACCTTC; cdr3_aa: CSVAPRDRYGYTF
cdr3_length: 15; v_call: TRBV29-1; d_call: -; j_call: TRBJ2-1; clone_size: many; cdr3_nt: TGCAGCGTTGAAGATCGGGGGAAATCCTACAATGAGCAGTTCTTC; cdr3_aa: CSVEDRGKSYNEQFF
cdr3_length: 13; v_call: TRBV7-2; d_call: -; j_call: TRBJ1-3; clone_size: many; cdr3_nt: TGTGCCAGCAGCTTAGCACGGGAAAACACCATATATTTT; cdr3_aa: CASSLARENTIYF
cdr3_length: 13; v_call: TRBV28; d_call: TRBD1; j_call: TRBJ1-5; clone_size: few; cdr3_nt: TGTGCCAGCACCGGGACAGCCAATCAGCCCCAGCATTTT; cdr3_aa: CASTGTANQPQHF
cdr3_length: 15; v_call: TRBV5-1; d_call: TRBD1; j_call: TRBJ2-1; clone_size: -; cdr3_nt: TGCGCCAGCAGCATTACAGGGGATTTGTACAATGAGCAGTTCTTC; cdr3_aa: CASSITGDLYNEQFF
cdr3_length: 14; v_call: TRBV27; d_call: -; j_call: TRBJ2-5; clone_size: -; cdr3_nt: TGTGCCAGCAGTTTATCGACCGGGGTAGAGACCCAGTACTTC; cdr3_aa: CASSLSTGVETQYF
cdr3_length: 14; v_call: TRBV5-1; d_call: TRBD1; j_call: TRBJ2-5; clone_size: -; cdr3_nt: TGCGCCAGCAGTCAGCAGGGGGTTTGGGAGACCCAGTACTTC; cdr3_aa: CASSQQGVWETQYF
cdr3_length: 11; v_call: TRBV20-1; d_call: -; j_call: TRBJ1-1; clone_size: few; cdr3_nt: TGCAGTGCAAAATCCCCCGGTAGGGCTTTCTTT; cdr3_aa: CSAKSPGRAFF
cdr3_length: 15; v_call: TRBV11-2; d_call: -; j_call: TRBJ2-7; clone_size: many; cdr3_nt: TGTGCCAGCAGCTTAGGCTGGGACCCGGCTTACGAGCAGTACTTC; cdr3_aa: CASSLGWDPAYEQYF
cdr3_length: 15; v_call: TRBV10-1; d_call: -; j_call: TRBJ2-7; clone_size: few; cdr3_nt: TGCGCCAGCAGTGAGTCGGGAGTGGGGGGCTACGAGCAGTACTTC; cdr3_aa: CASSESGVGGYEQYF
cdr3_length: 13; v_call: TRBV15; d_call: -; j_call: TRBJ2-7; clone_size: few; cdr3_nt: TGTGCCACCAGCAGAGATGAGGGATCCGAGCAGTACTTC; cdr3_aa: CATSRDEGSEQYF
cdr3_length: 14; v_call: TRBV5-1; d_call: -; j_call: TRBJ1-1; clone_size: many; cdr3_nt: TGCGCCAGCAGCTTGAAGCGGGGGAACACTGAAGCTTTCTTT; cdr3_aa: CASSLKRGNTEAFF
cdr3_length: 14; v_call: TRBV5-1; d_call: -; j_call: TRBJ1-1; clone_size: -; cdr3_nt: TGCGCCAGCAGCTTGGTTCAGGGAGGACCTGAAGCTTTCTTT; cdr3_aa: CASSLVQGGPEAFF
cdr3_length: 12; v_call: TRBV29-1; d_call: -; j_call: TRBJ1-1; clone_size: few; cdr3_nt: TGCAGCGGTGCTGGGGGGAACGCTGAAGCTTTCTTT; cdr3_aa: CSGAGGNAEAFF
cdr3_length: 16; v_call: TRBV9; d_call: TRBD1; j_call: TRBJ2-7; clone_size: -; cdr3_nt: TGTGCCAGCAGCGCCCGGGACAGGGGGAACCCCTACGAGCAGTACTTC; cdr3_aa: CASSARDRGNPYEQYF
cdr3_length: 16; v_call: TRBV10-3; d_call: TRBD2; j_call: TRBJ2-3; clone_size: few; cdr3_nt: TGTGCCATCAGTGAGCTCTCGGGACTAGCGGCAGATACGCAGTATTTT; cdr3_aa: CAISELSGLAADTQYF
cdr3_length: 15; v_call: TRBV9; d_call: -; j_call: TRBJ2-7; clone_size: -; cdr3_nt: TGTGCCAGCAGCGTAGGGTCTGGGATCTCCTACGAGCAGTACTTC; cdr3_aa: CASSVGSGISYEQYF
cdr3_length: 13; v_call: TRBV14; d_call: -; j_call: TRBJ1-1; clone_size: -; cdr3_nt: TGTGCCAGCAGCCAGGGACCGGGGGCTGAAGCTTTCTTT; cdr3_aa: CASSQGPGAEAFF
cdr3_length: 17; v_call: TRBV27; d_call: TRBD2; j_call: TRBJ2-1; clone_size: -; cdr3_nt: TGTGCCAGCAGTTCAGTCTATCCGGGAGGGCCTTTTAATGAGCAGTTCTTC; cdr3_aa: CASSSVYPGGPFNEQFF
cdr3_length: 18; v_call: TRBV6-2/TRBV6-3; d_call: TRBD1; j_call: TRBJ1-5; clone_size: -; cdr3_nt: TGTGCCAGCAGTTACTCGATGGGACAGTACTATAGCAATCAGCCCCAGCATTTT; cdr3_aa: CASSYSMGQYYSNQPQHF
cdr3_length: 15; v_call: TRBV20-1; d_call: -; j_call: TRBJ2-3; clone_size: -; cdr3_nt: TGCAGTGCTAGAAGGCGGGGTGCTAGCACAGATACGCAGTATTTT; cdr3_aa: CSARRRGASTDTQYF
cdr3_length: 16; v_call: TRBV4-3; d_call: TRBD1; j_call: TRBJ2-2; clone_size: -; cdr3_nt: TGCGCCAGCAGCCCCTCCGGACAGGGTAACACCGGGGAGCTGTTTTTT; cdr3_aa: CASSPSGQGNTGELFF
cdr3_length: 12; v_call: TRBV10-3; d_call: TRBD2; j_call: TRBJ2-3; clone_size: -; cdr3_nt: TGTGCCACCCGGGGGGGAATATACGCGGAGTATTTT; cdr3_aa: CATRGGIYAEYF
cdr3_length: 16; v_call: TRBV5-1; d_call: TRBD2; j_call: TRBJ2-3; clone_size: many; cdr3_nt: TGCGCCAGCAGCTCGGGACTAGCGGGAGCAAAAGATACGCAGTATTTT; cdr3_aa: CASSSGLAGAKDTQYF
cdr3_length: 13; v_call: TRBV4-1; d_call: -; j_call: TRBJ2-7; clone_size: many; cdr3_nt: TGCGCCAGCAGCCAATGGGACGGTTACGAGCAGTACTTC; cdr3_aa: CASSQWDGYEQYF
cdr3_length: 14; v_call: TRBV28; d_call: TRBD1; j_call: TRBJ1-2; clone_size: -; cdr3_nt: TGTGCCAGCAGTCCCTGGGGACAGAACTATGGCTACACCTTC; cdr3_aa: CASSPWGQNYGYTF
cdr3_length: 15; v_call: TRBV5-4; d_call: TRBD2; j_call: TRBJ2-3; clone_size: few; cdr3_nt: TGTGCCAGCAGCTTGAAAGCGGGAATACCTGGACTGCAGTATTTT; cdr3_aa: CASSLKAGIPGLQYF
cdr3_length: 10; v_call: TRBV20-1; d_call: -; j_call: TRBJ2-1; clone_size: many; cdr3_nt: TGCAGTGCCGCTCTGAATGAGCAGTTCTTC; cdr3_aa: CSAALNEQFF
cdr3_length: 15; v_call: TRBV20-1; d_call: -; j_call: TRBJ2-7; clone_size: once; cdr3_nt: TGCAGTGCTAGAGATCTATCGGGTAACGGAGACGAGCAGTACTTC; cdr3_aa: CSARDLSGNGDEQYF
cdr3_length: 12; v_call: TRBV10-3; d_call: -; j_call: TRBJ2-1; clone_size: -; cdr3_nt: TGTGCCATCAGTGACGTGGGAAATGAGCAGTTCTTC; cdr3_aa: CAISDVGNEQFF
cdr3_length: 16; v_call: TRBV29-1; d_call: TRBD2; j_call: TRBJ2-1; clone_size: few; cdr3_nt: TGCAGCGTTGAACGGGGCGGGGGGGCCGACTACAATGAGCAGTTCTTC; cdr3_aa: CSVERGGGADYNEQFF
cdr3_length: 12; v_call: TRBV7-4; d_call: -; j_call: TRBJ1-5; clone_size: few; cdr3_nt: TGTGCCAGCAGCTTAGCCCCCCAGCCCCAGCATTTT; cdr3_aa: CASSLAPQPQHF
cdr3_length: 13; v_call: TRBV12-3/TRBV12-4; d_call: -; j_call: TRBJ2-7; clone_size: few; cdr3_nt: TGTGCCAGCAGTCCCCCCTCGCCCTACGAGCAGTACTTC; cdr3_aa: CASSPPSPYEQYF
cdr3_length: 17; v_call: TRBV10-3; d_call: -; j_call: TRBJ2-7; clone_size: many; cdr3_nt: TGTGCCATCAGTGAGCAAACACCGGGCCTCTCGCGGCACGAGCAGTACTTC; cdr3_aa: CAISEQTPGLSRHEQYF
cdr3_length: 15; v_call: TRBV14; d_call: TRBD2; j_call: TRBJ2-3; clone_size: few; cdr3_nt: TGTGCCAGCAGCCCTTGGGGGAGGGCCCAAGATACGCAGTATTTT; cdr3_aa: CASSPWGRAQDTQYF
cdr3_length: 15; v_call: TRBV7-2; d_call: -; j_call: TRBJ2-4; clone_size: -; cdr3_nt: TGTGCCAGCAGCTTAATAGGGGCCTTCAAAAACATTCAGTACTTC; cdr3_aa: CASSLIGAFKNIQYF
cdr3_length: 15; v_call: TRBV28; d_call: TRBD2; j_call: TRBJ2-7; clone_size: -; cdr3_nt: TGTGCCAGCAGGGAAGGGAGGGACCGAGCCTACGAGCAGTACTTC; cdr3_aa: CASREGRDRAYEQYF
cdr3_length: 15; v_call: TRBV3-1; d_call: TRBD2; j_call: TRBJ2-1; clone_size: few; cdr3_nt: TGTGCCAGCAGGAGACTAGCGGGAGCTGTTGATGAGCAGTTCTTC; cdr3_aa: CASRRLAGAVDEQFF
cdr3_length: 17; v_call: TRBV4-1; d_call: TRBD1; j_call: TRBJ1-1; clone_size: -; cdr3_nt: TGCGCCAGCAGCCAAAGGTTCGGGACAGGGCAGAACACTGAAGCTTTCTTT; cdr3_aa: CASSQRFGTGQNTEAFF
cdr3_length: 14; v_call: TRBV7-2; d_call: -; j_call: TRBJ1-1; clone_size: few; cdr3_nt: TGTGCCAGCATTGCCGCGGTTCTGAACACTGAAGCTTTCTTT; cdr3_aa: CASIAAVLNTEAFF
cdr3_length: 14; v_call: TRBV4-1; d_call: -; j_call: TRBJ1-4; clone_size: many; cdr3_nt: TGCGCCAGCAGCCCCCTTCAGGGAAATGAAAAACTGTTTTTT; cdr3_aa: CASSPLQGNEKLFF
cdr3_length: 13; v_call: TRBV10-3; d_call: -; j_call: TRBJ2-7; clone_size: -; cdr3_nt: TGTGCCACCAGCTACCTGAGCTCCTACGAGCAGTACTTC; cdr3_aa: CATSYLSSYEQYF
cdr3_length: 15; v_call: TRBV20-1; d_call: -; j_call: TRBJ2-5; clone_size: few; cdr3_nt: TGCAGTGCTATGGGAATAGCCCTCCGCCAAGAGACCCAGTACTTC; cdr3_aa: CSAMGIALRQETQYF